This T cell receptor (beta chain) was sequenced during a study of Graves' ophthalmopathy and Graves' hyperthyroidism (dated by TCRdb to 2017 to 2018). Describing the broader study: Peripheral blood was collected at initial diagnosis, prior to any treatment. T-cell repertoires of thyroid tissue and blood were compared in about 6 hyperthyroidism patients. In total, 120 to 150 blood samples were TCR-sequenced: 40 to 45 ophthalmopathy, over 70 hyperthyroidism and around 17 hyperthyroidism-to-ophthalmopathy patients. For training and testing, the 100 or so patients in the discovery cohort were randomly divided in a 7:3 ratio. TCR beta repertoire signatures were used to distinguish Graves' ophthalmopathy from Graves' hyperthyroidism and to predict progression to ophthalmopathy. For independent validation, a separate cohort was made up of some 18 hyperthyroidism patients plus 17 patients who later progressed from hyperthyroidism to ophthalmopathy. To explore V-J signatures that separate ophthalmopathy from hyperthyroidism, a discovery set of about a hundred patients was enrolled, consisting of about 45 with ophthalmopathy and around 57 with stable hyperthyroidism. Following sampling, methimazole starting at 30 mg daily was administered to hyperthyroidism patients, and high-dose intravenous methylprednisolone was administered to ophthalmopathy patients.

This clonotype was recorded many times. The clone's antigen remains unknown. The sample holds no much larger clone one base away, and base qualities are not on file. What the research found in general, with its limitations: In validation, the model predicted ophthalmopathy progression with about 71% sensitivity and around 72% specificity; approximately 12 predicted patients were CT-confirmed with GO in a median of approximately 6.5 months. Most of the expanded thyroid clonotypes with a frequency above 0.001 were also detected in blood, and it was suggested that the thyroid immune response may be reflected by blood repertoires. No statistical method was used to set the sample size in advance, and the investigators knew which group each participant was assigned to. The 13-signature model separated ophthalmopathy from stable hyperthyroidism with roughly 90% sensitivity and just under 84% specificity in cross-validation, and 80%/75% in the test set.

Hyperthyroidism was defined as stable when no progression to ophthalmopathy occurred within 18 months of follow-up. The hyperthyroidism patients were 18 to 65 years old and newly diagnosed, with a disease duration of less than 2 months. Patients with other autoimmune diseases, uncontrolled infections, pregnancy or lactation were excluded from the study. Clinical symptoms, serum thyroxine, TRAb, thyroid ultrasound and orbital computed tomography were used for diagnosis. Ficoll-Paque density gradient centrifugation was used to isolate PBMCs from around 9.1 ml of fresh peripheral blood. Total RNA was extracted using Trizol reagent, and RNA quality was checked on an Agilent 2100 Bioanalyzer. For repertoire sequencing, the TCR beta CDR3 regions were amplified from RNA transcripts. HTBI primers and the Qiagen OneStep RT-PCR kit were used in a first-round RT-PCR, which was followed by a second-round multiplex PCR, size selection and purification. Sequencing of the libraries was carried out on an Illumina HiSeq2000 in paired-end mode with 100 bp reads. From the authors' description of their analysis: SOAPnuke was used to process the reads, removing any read that contained adapters or uncalled bases, had a mean Phred below 15, or lacked an exact match to the constant primer or identifier. COPE v1.2.5 was used to merge high-quality paired reads. Each unique nucleotide sequence was treated as a clonotype, and MiTCR v1.1 was used to align the clonotypes to the IMGT TRB V, D and J references. Analysis was restricted to V-J combinations with a frequency above 0.0001, which covered about 99% of repertoires. For each V-J combination, a TCR clonal expansion and chaos score was defined as the ratio of F50 clonal expansion to chaos observed in the TCRdist matrix. Welch's t-statistics and random forest were used to reduce the features to about 12 V-J combinations, which were then used as input to a naive Bayes classifier. The Morisita-Horn index was used to measure how similar the thyroid and blood repertoires were. The public reads were quality trimmed at Q25 with fastp and then assembled into clones with MiXCR by TCRdb, keeping productive beta chains. Rows merge per CDR3 protein into single entries with the most common DNA and genes. The V and J calls follow TCRdb's processing rather than the paper's. The sample table holds hundreds of thousands of distinct CDR3 sequences, of which 20% to 25% were seen once. Roughly 3% of the sample is held by the ten biggest clonotypes.

The source is a woman younger than 30 with stable Graves' hyperthyroidism. Donor details come from another sample of the same person, matched by shared clones. Sequencing was done on a sample of peripheral blood.

The DNA sequence reads TGTGCCACCAGCAGTTCAAGGCAGGGTCGCCAGCCCCAGCATTTT. It is translated as CATSSSRQGRQPQHF. The chain was built from TRBV24-1 and TRBJ1-5, with a weak D call of TRBD1 (5 bases match). CDR1 and CDR2 are read off the germline V gene as KGHDR and SFDVKD. The cysteine opens and the phenylalanine closes a CDR3 of 15 amino acids. The CDR3 DNA has 45 bases and is translated from base 1. V is cut by 7 bases and J by 7 bases, and the space between the germline ends is 19 bases.